This T cell receptor (beta chain) is from a study of OX40 agonist ivuxolimab in advanced cancers. Regarding the research as a whole: Ivuxolimab was an agonistic, fully human IgG2 monoclonal antibody directed against OX40 (CD134), a costimulatory receptor. Intravenous ivuxolimab was administered to patients every 2 weeks at six dose levels: 0.01, 0.1, 0.3, 1.5, 3 and 10 mg/kg. Among the 50 to 55 dose-escalation patients, some 19 had hepatocellular carcinoma, 15 or so melanoma, 9 renal cell carcinoma and 9 head and neck cancer. A male proportion of roughly 85% and a mean age of approximately 60 years, ranging from roughly 23 to 90, were recorded for the dose-escalation cohort. Patients were allowed to have had prior anti-PD-1, anti-PD-L1 or anti-CTLA-4 therapy, and 40% of the dose-escalation patients had previously received checkpoint inhibitors. Partial responses occurred in three dose-escalation patients: two with cutaneous melanoma and one with hepatocellular carcinoma. The purpose of peripheral TCRbeta sequencing was to test whether ivuxolimab changed TCR sequence diversity and led to clonal T-cell expansion. The paper reports the monotherapy dose-escalation portion (N of about 54 patients) of the phase I ivuxolimab trial.

Patients with autoimmune disease history or receiving systemic immunosuppression were excluded from the trial. Peripheral blood for TCR sequencing was collected from all dose cohorts at baseline, on cycle 4 day 1, and on cycle 7 day 1. Samples came from an open-label, multicenter, first-in-human phase I dose-escalation trial of ivuxolimab. Adults with locally advanced or metastatic head and neck squamous cell, hepatocellular, melanoma or renal cell carcinoma were enrolled in the trial. Before TCR sequencing, CD4+ and CD8+ T cells were separately sorted from peripheral blood. From the cysteine up to the phenylalanine, the CDR3 has a length of 13 residues. The DNA shown is the 39-base CDR3, in frame from base 1. V and J are trimmed by 11 bases and 4 bases, and the gene matches miss 8 bases of the junction. For CDR1 and CDR2, the germline V gene lists MNHNS and SASEGT. On this clone itself: This clone's antigen is unknown. Base qualities are not provided; no much larger clone lies one nucleotide away.

Genomic DNA was isolated from the sorted cells so that the TCRbeta CDR3 region could be sequenced. The immunoSEQ Assay was used to sequence the TCRbeta CDR3 regions. The table was pulled from immuneACCESS by TCRdb, which kept in-frame rearrangements only. Such tables lose some clones; where checked, under half of the loss comes from unresolved V genes, and the rest has no known cause. A total of 90,000 to 100,000 clones appear in this sample, around nine tenths of them only once. In total, the top ten clones hold over 0.4% of the sample. Summary of the overall study and its limitations: After ivuxolimab, more expanded clones were found on average in CD8+ T cells than in CD4+ T cells. In the 0.1-3.0 mg/kg groups, partial responders had among the lowest normalized peripheral clonal expansion, particularly in CD8+ T cells. The antigen specificity of the peripheral T cells that underwent clonal expansion was not determined. Low levels of normalized T-cell clonal expansion were also shown by some nonresponding patients. At doses of 0.1 to 3.0 mg/kg, clonal expansion of both CD4+ and CD8+ blood T cells was observed from baseline to week 6.

The sequence joins TRBV6-1 to TRBJ2-7; TRBD1 fits 10 bases in the junction. The sequencing here drew on CD4+ or CD8+ T cells sorted from blood, taken in a trial of the OX40 agonist ivuxolimab. The receptor was isolated from an adult with an advanced solid tumor such as melanoma, head and neck, liver or kidney cancer. This receptor carries the CDR3 CAGGGTGAYEQYF. The bases read TGTGCCGGCGGCGGGACAGGGGCGTACGAGCAGTACTTC.